This is a list of T cell receptor beta chains from one sample in a study of identical twins. TCRdb ran MiXCR on the 5' RACE reads and lists one entry per CDR3 protein. Of 1.5 million or so distinct CDR3 sequences in the sample, under 35% were seen once. The sample taken for sequencing was cord blood. These receptors were taken from a newborn girl in good health. Each CDR3 is given with its conserved first and last residue. D genes are given only for firm matches. The size entry is marked missing in some rows and otherwise reads once, few, many or a size class.

V: TRBV4-1; size: few; D: -; J: TRBJ2-7; CDR3: CASSQSAGSTYEQYF; DNA: TGCGCCAGCAGCCAATCCGCAGGGAGCACCTACGAGCAGTACTTC
V: TRBV9; size: -; D: TRBD2; J: TRBJ2-1; CDR3: CASSGSSGSYNEQFF; DNA: TGTGCCAGCAGCGGATCTAGCGGGTCCTACAATGAGCAGTTCTTC
V: TRBV6-1; size: -; D: -; J: TRBJ1-1; CDR3: CASSVGDTYTEAFF; DNA: TGTGCCAGCAGTGTCGGAGACACCTACACTGAAGCTTTCTTT
V: TRBV9; size: few; D: TRBD2; J: TRBJ2-3; CDR3: CASSWGLAGGVTDTQYF; DNA: TGTGCCAGCAGCTGGGGACTAGCGGGGGGAGTTACAGATACGCAGTATTTT
V: TRBV6-2/TRBV6-3; size: -; D: TRBD1; J: TRBJ1-2; CDR3: CASSFTGGVYGYTF; DNA: TGTGCCAGCAGTTTTACAGGGGGCGTCTATGGCTACACCTTC
V: TRBV19; size: once; D: -; J: TRBJ2-7; CDR3: CASSNRVNDEQYF; DNA: TGTGCCAGTAGTAACAGGGTTAATGACGAGCAGTACTTC
V: TRBV6-5; size: few; D: -; J: TRBJ2-7; CDR3: CASTLGPTYEQYF; DNA: TGTGCCAGCACCCTTGGCCCCACCTACGAGCAGTACTTC
V: TRBV3-1; size: -; D: -; J: TRBJ1-2; CDR3: CASSPYSGPNYGYTF; DNA: TGTGCCAGCAGCCCCTATTCCGGGCCCAACTATGGCTACACCTTC
V: TRBV6-2/TRBV6-3; size: once; D: TRBD2; J: TRBJ2-5; CDR3: CASSIRLAGGVGETQYF; DNA: TGTGCCAGCAGTATACGACTAGCGGGAGGTGTGGGGGAGACCCAGTACTTC
V: TRBV12-3/TRBV12-4; size: -; D: TRBD1; J: TRBJ1-1; CDR3: CASGLQGGSTEAFF; DNA: TGTGCCAGCGGTTTGCAGGGGGGTAGCACTGAAGCTTTCTTT
V: TRBV3-1; size: -; D: TRBD2; J: TRBJ2-7; CDR3: CASSPTSGRPLQYF; DNA: TGTGCCAGCAGCCCGACTAGCGGGAGGCCCCTCCAGTACTTC
V: TRBV20-1; size: few; D: TRBD2; J: TRBJ2-7; CDR3: CSATGLAGVPYEQYF; DNA: TGCAGTGCCACGGGACTAGCGGGAGTCCCGTACGAGCAGTACTTC
V: TRBV12-3/TRBV12-4; size: -; D: -; J: TRBJ2-5; CDR3: CASSLRWRETQYF; DNA: TGTGCCAGCAGTTTACGGTGGCGAGAGACCCAGTACTTC
V: TRBV6-5; size: few; D: -; J: TRBJ1-2; CDR3: CASRFDSPPYGYTF; DNA: TGTGCCAGCAGATTCGACAGCCCCCCGTATGGCTACACCTTC
V: TRBV30; size: -; D: TRBD1; J: TRBJ2-7; CDR3: CAWVPSGGWNEQYF; DNA: TGTGCCTGGGTCCCCTCAGGGGGCTGGAACGAGCAGTACTTC
V: TRBV28; size: few; D: TRBD2; J: TRBJ2-1; CDR3: CASSLARVTSGSPMISYNEQFF; DNA: TGTGCCAGCAGTTTGGCGAGGGTAACTAGCGGTAGCCCCATGATAAGCTACAATGAGCAGTTCTTC
V: TRBV16; size: few; D: TRBD1; J: TRBJ2-1; CDR3: CASSQGQGRYNEQFF; DNA: TGTGCCAGCAGCCAGGGACAGGGGCGCTACAATGAGCAGTTCTTC
V: TRBV28; size: -; D: -; J: TRBJ2-7; CDR3: CASSYTKEQYF; DNA: TGTGCCAGCAGTTATACAAAAGAGCAGTACTTC
V: TRBV7-9; size: -; D: -; J: TRBJ2-1; CDR3: CASSPMVRGGGVTYNEQFF; DNA: TGTGCCAGCAGCCCCATGGTTAGAGGGGGGGGAGTTACCTACAATGAGCAGTTCTTC
V: TRBV28; size: few; D: TRBD1; J: TRBJ1-5; CDR3: CASSSSATGFRNQPQHF; DNA: TGTGCCAGCAGTTCCTCCGCGACAGGGTTTCGCAATCAGCCCCAGCATTTT
V: TRBV2; size: once; D: -; J: TRBJ2-7; CDR3: CASSRTSTCEQYF; DNA: TGTGCCAGCAGTCGGACATCGACCTGCGAGCAGTACTTC
V: TRBV18; size: few; D: -; J: TRBJ2-3; CDR3: CASSPRALIGTDTQYF; DNA: TGTGCCAGCTCACCGAGGGCACTGATCGGCACAGATACGCAGTATTTT
V: TRBV5-1; size: -; D: -; J: TRBJ2-7; CDR3: CASSLGHTSPYEQYF; DNA: TGCGCCAGCAGCTTAGGGCATACTTCACCCTACGAGCAGTACTTC
V: TRBV6-1; size: -; D: TRBD2; J: TRBJ2-1; CDR3: CASSESGGASNEQFF; DNA: TGTGCCAGCAGTGAGAGCGGGGGGGCGAGCAATGAGCAGTTCTTC
V: TRBV20-1; size: few; D: TRBD2; J: TRBJ2-5; CDR3: CSASPIGLAETQYF; DNA: TGCAGTGCTAGTCCTATCGGACTAGCTGAGACCCAGTACTTC
V: TRBV20-1; size: -; D: TRBD2; J: TRBJ2-2; CDR3: CSASPPSGGTGELFF; DNA: TGCAGTGCTAGCCCCCCTAGCGGGGGCACCGGGGAGCTGTTTTTT
V: TRBV7-2; size: many; D: TRBD1; J: TRBJ1-1; CDR3: CASSLTGVGTEAFF; DNA: TGTGCCAGCAGCCTCACAGGGGTGGGCACTGAAGCTTTCTTT
V: TRBV11-2; size: -; D: TRBD1; J: TRBJ2-7; CDR3: CASSRLDRGREQYF; DNA: TGTGCCAGCAGCCGGCTGGACAGGGGGCGCGAGCAGTACTTC
V: TRBV25-1; size: -; D: -; J: TRBJ2-1; CDR3: CASSAYRGGEQFF; DNA: TGTGCCAGCAGTGCCTATCGGGGAGGTGAGCAGTTCTTC
V: TRBV7-2; size: few; D: -; J: TRBJ2-3; CDR3: CASSLLSFFQISTDTQYF; DNA: TGTGCCAGCAGCTTACTTAGCTTCTTCCAGATTAGCACAGATACGCAGTATTTT